Listed here is a single T cell receptor beta chain. The sample belongs to a study of T cell repertoires in cytomegalovirus infection. Study at large: Public TCR beta signatures provided an indication of both CMV infection and a matching HLA type.

Germline loops: CDR1 SGHTA, CDR2 FQGNSA. The CDR3 sequence is 13 residues long. Trimming cost V 6 bases and J 1 base, with 9 bases left between them. TCRdb called the reads again in MiXCR, with one record for every CDR3 protein. The table has 450,000 to 650,000 distinct CDR3 sequences, approximately 26% seen once. Sequencing input: PBMCs. This sequence joins TRBV7-2 and TRBJ2-5; possible D gene TRBD2, 6 bases. The clonotype was recovered from a human donor in good health (CMV status not recorded). Some clones in this sample may be carry-over from other donors' samples. The CDR3 region has the DNA TGTGCCAGCAGGGACGGGAGCCAAGAGACCCAGTACTTC. It specifies CASRDGSQETQYF.